These 15 T cell receptor beta chains originate from one sample sequenced in a study of blood T cell repertoires in COVID-19. Measured with immunoSEQ multiplex PCR; TCRdb has only the in-frame clones, and not every one. Among 60,000 to 70,000 clones, roughly nine tenths were seen once, and the ten largest hold about 4.3%. The sequencing input was peripheral blood. The receptors were sampled from a man aged 50-60 years with active COVID-19.

This chain links TRBV19 with TRBJ2-1; D is uncertain. Germline V CDR1 and CDR2: LNHDA, SQIVND (reference sequence). This CDR3 contains 15 residues. Trimming removed 0 bases from V and 6 bases from J, with 12 bases in between. CDR3: CASSIDRGESNEQFF. The DNA for the CDR3 is TGTGCCAGTAGTATAGATCGTGGAGAATCCAATGAGCAGTTCTTC.

In nucleotides, the CDR3 is TGTGCCAGCAGTCCCCGGGACAGGGGTTCCGGGGAGCTGTTTTTT. Its translation is CASSPRDRGSGELFF. The chain is built from TRBV27 and TRBJ2-2; 10 nucleotides line up with TRBD1. Trimming at V came to 5 bases and at J to 6 bases, leaving 6 bases not matched to a gene. Germline V gene lookup returns CDR1 MNHEY and CDR2 SMNVEV (reference sequence). CDR3 length equals 15 residues.

The J gene is TRBJ2-3, the V gene TRBV5-1, with TRBD1 identical over 11 bases. Looked up from germline, CDR1 is SGHRS and CDR2 is YFSETQ. Trimming at V came to 4 bases and at J to 1 base, leaving 8 bases not matched to a gene. This CDR3 is built from 17 residues. For the CDR3, the DNA is TGCGCCAGCAGCCCCGGACAGGGGGCCCTGGGCACAGATACGCAGTATTTT. It specifies CASSPGQGALGTDTQYF.

The count of this clone is one. The chain joins TRBV7-9 to TRBJ1-1, with TRBD1 as a possible D gene (6 bases). Germline values: CDR1 SEHNR, CDR2 FQNEAQ (reference sequence). V was cut by 10 bases and J by 6 bases, with 18 bases left in between. This CDR3 spans 13 amino acids. The CDR3 is CATGYQGTPEAFF. In nucleotides, the CDR3 is TGTGCCACCGGGTATCAGGGGACCCCTGAAGCTTTCTTT.

J is TRBJ1-1 and V is TRBV3-1 (or the pseudogene TRBV3-2); D may be TRBD1 (5 bases). The length of the CDR3 is 15 residues. Trimming cost V 1 base and J 4 bases, with 13 bases left between them. From germline, CDR1 is LGHDT and CDR2 YNNKEL (reference sequence). The CDR3 DNA reads as TGTGCCAGCAGCCAAGGCGTAGGACAAGGCACTGAAGCTTTCTTT. The encoded protein is CASSQGVGQGTEAFF.

The V and J genes are TRBV15 and TRBJ2-5; D may be TRBD1 (6 bases). This CDR3 is built from 15 residues. With 0 bases removed from V and 0 bases from J, the gap between germline ends came to 8 bases. The V gene's germline CDR1 is LNHNV and CDR2 YYDKDF (reference sequence). CDR3 sequence reads: CATSRDGTYQETQYF. As DNA, the CDR3 is TGTGCCACCAGCAGAGATGGGACATACCAAGAGACCCAGTACTTC.

The chain employs TRBV19 and TRBJ2-2, with D possibly being TRBD2 (6 bases). Looked up from germline, CDR1 is LNHDA and CDR2 is SQIVND (reference sequence). The CDR3 totals 14 residues. The V gene lost 6 bases and the J gene lost 1 base, with 9 bases spanning the gap. CDR3 DNA: TGTGCCAGTAGACTTAGCGGGAACACCGGGGAGCTGTTTTTT. This codes for CASRLSGNTGELFF.

This clone was seen more than once but under ten times. The chain employs TRBV7-8 and TRBJ2-1; TRBD2 might be the D (5 bases). V lost 6 bases to trimming and J lost 0 bases, with 12 bases between them. The germline V gene has CDR1 SGHVS and CDR2 FQNEAQ. The CDR3 is 15 amino acids. The CDR3 spells CASRARADSYNEQFF. The CDR3 bases are TGTGCCAGCAGGGCGCGGGCCGACTCCTACAATGAGCAGTTCTTC.

The rearrangement uses TRBV4-3 and TRBJ2-5; 9 bases align to TRBD2. Germline V gene lookup returns CDR1 LGHNA and CDR2 YSLEER. The CDR3 runs 15 residues. Trimming cost V 3 bases and J 9 bases; bases outside gene matches: 11. In nucleotides, the CDR3 is TGCGCCAGCAGCCATCATCGCGGGGGGGCCGATCCCCAGTACTTC. Amino acids: CASSHHRGGADPQYF.

The genes are TRBV6-2 or TRBV6-3 and TRBJ1-5; 11 bases map to TRBD1. The germline gives CDR1 MNHEY, CDR2 SVGEGT. The junction had 4 bases not matched to a gene; V was cut back by 2 bases and J by 7 bases. The CDR3 runs 15 residues. CDR3 sequence reads: CASSYDGTGGQPQHF. The CDR3 nucleotides read TGTGCCAGCAGTTACGATGGGACAGGGGGACAGCCCCAGCATTTT.

This chain links TRBV11-3 with TRBJ2-5, with D perhaps matching TRBD2 (5 bases). Germline loops: CDR1 SGHNT, CDR2 YENEEA. This CDR3 region has 13 residues. Deletions cut 2 bases from V and 5 bases from J, with 9 bases between. CDR3 amino acids: CASSLSGWETQYF. As DNA, the CDR3 is TGTGCCAGCAGCTTATCGGGATGGGAGACCCAGTACTTC.

The V gene is TRBV2, the J gene TRBJ2-2; TRBD1 aligns across 9 bases. The CDR3 is made up of 15 amino acids. Germline V gene sequence: CDR1 SNHLY, CDR2 FYNNEI. Losses at the gene ends were 6 bases for V and 2 bases for J; bases not matched to a gene: 4. This chain's CDR3 is CASRRTGVNTGELFF. In nucleotides, the CDR3 is TGTGCCAGCAGAAGGACAGGGGTCAACACCGGGGAGCTGTTTTTT.

The chain joins TRBV7-3 to TRBJ1-1; 7 bases fit TRBD1. From germline, CDR1 is SGHTA and CDR2 FQGTGA. Germline trimming cut 2 bases from V and 1 base from J; bases unmatched to any gene: 1. The CDR3 runs to 14 residues. The CDR3 bases are TGTGCCAGCAGCTTAGAGGGGGCGAACACTGAAGCTTTCTTT. Its translation is CASSLEGANTEAFF.

The J gene is TRBJ1-4, the V gene TRBV5-3; D gene uncertain. TRBV5-3 has ORF status, its function being uncertain. V shed 6 bases and J shed 0 bases, with 6 bases lying between them. This CDR3 is 13 amino acids long. This CDR3 is CARIIATNEKLFF. As DNA, the CDR3 is TGTGCCAGAATAATTGCAACTAATGAAAAACTGTTTTTT.

The chain couples TRBV6-6 to TRBJ2-1, with 7 nucleotides matching TRBD1. The length of the CDR3 is 16 residues. From germline, CDR1 is MNHNY and CDR2 SVGAGI (reference sequence). V was pared by 2 bases and J by 3 bases, with 7 bases of the junction left unmatched. The CDR3 reads CASSYTNRGNYNEQFF. The CDR3 coding sequence is TGTGCCAGCAGTTACACGAACAGGGGCAACTACAATGAGCAGTTCTTC.